One sample yielded the 4 T cell receptor beta chains listed below, sequenced in a study of blood T cells in healthy people across ages. Next came a second PCR, run for about 7 to 12 cycles, which used a sample-barcoded 5' primer along with a J-beta primer mix. TCRdb redid the calling of the 5' RACE reads with MiXCR, one entry per CDR3 protein. The table has 800,000 to 1,000,000 distinct CDR3 sequences, 40% to 60% seen once. Sequencing was done on a sample of blood. These receptors were taken from a young man in good health.

The chain recombines TRBV5-1 with TRBJ2-3; D gene ambiguous. V gave up 0 bases and J gave up 2 bases, with 13 bases separating them. This CDR3 comprises 16 residues. The germline V gene encodes CDR1 SGHRS and CDR2 YFSETQ. CDR3 DNA sequence: TGCGCCAGCAGCTTGGGGCCTAGTTTTGTCACAGATACGCAGTATTTT. It codes for CASSLGPSFVTDTQYF.

As regards this clonotype: One base away lies a much larger clone, so this may be a sequencing read error. The chain recombines TRBV9 with TRBJ2-7; D unclear. From germline, CDR1 is SGDLS and CDR2 YYNGEE. The CDR3 covers 12 residues. V shed 3 bases and J shed 7 bases, with 11 bases lying between them. CDR3 amino acids: CASSATWNEQYF. CDR3 sequence (DNA): TGTGCCAGCAGCGCCACCTGGAATGAGCAGTACTTC.

This chain connects TRBV12-3 or TRBV12-4 to TRBJ2-1, with 10 bases identical to TRBD2. This CDR3 region has 16 residues. V was pared by 5 bases and J by 6 bases, with 10 bases of the junction left unmatched. As DNA, the CDR3 is TGTGCCAGCAGTATCGGACCAGCGGGGGGGCTCAATGAGCAGTTCTTC. Translated: CASSIGPAGGLNEQFF.

This chain links TRBV27 with TRBJ2-1; 10 nucleotides align to TRBD2. The trim removed 7 bases at V and 5 bases at J, leaving 5 bases unmatched. The CDR3 loop spans 14 amino acids. CDR1 and CDR2 from the germline V gene are MNHEY and SMNVEV (reference sequence). The CDR3 spells CASTIAGGNNEQFF. In DNA form, the CDR3 reads TGTGCCAGCACCATAGCGGGGGGTAACAATGAGCAGTTCTTC.